This T cell receptor beta chain was sequenced for a study of T cell responses to AZD1222 COVID-19 vaccine. Points from the study as a whole: Close to half of all spike-specific TCRs reportedly target regions of the variants that are unmutated. The sample set comprised mostly white British donors with more females, and clonal diversity was possibly underestimated.

Here immunoSEQ multiplex PCR was the method, and the copy in TCRdb shows in-frame clones only, minus some. The repertoire holds 200,000 to 300,000 clones, with 85% to 95% as singletons. This clone occurred once. The target antigen is unknown. The CDR3 runs 12 residues. Germline V gene sequence: CDR1 MNHEY, CDR2 SVGEGT. Trimming shortened V by 6 bases and J by 10 bases, and 13 bases separated the two germline ends. This rearrangement joins TRBV6-2 or TRBV6-3 to TRBJ1-5; D not resolved. The specimen was peripheral blood, collected on day 0 of AZD1222 vaccination. The clonotype comes from an adult in good health. The CDR3 DNA reads as TGTGCCAGCAGCAGGATTGGACTACCCCAGCATTTT. Its protein product is CASSRIGLPQHF.